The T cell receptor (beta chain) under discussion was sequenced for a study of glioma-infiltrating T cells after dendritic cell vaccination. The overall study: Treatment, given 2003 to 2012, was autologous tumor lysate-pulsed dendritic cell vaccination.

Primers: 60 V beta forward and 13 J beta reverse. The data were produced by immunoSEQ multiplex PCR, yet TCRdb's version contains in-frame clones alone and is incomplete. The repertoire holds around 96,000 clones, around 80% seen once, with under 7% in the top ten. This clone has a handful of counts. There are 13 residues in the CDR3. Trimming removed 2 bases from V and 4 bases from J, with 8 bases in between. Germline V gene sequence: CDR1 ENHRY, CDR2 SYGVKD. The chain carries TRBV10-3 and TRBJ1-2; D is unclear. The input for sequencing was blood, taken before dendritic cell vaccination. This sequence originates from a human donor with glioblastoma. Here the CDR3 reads CAISERGSYGYTF. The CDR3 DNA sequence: TGTGCCATCAGTGAGCGGGGTTCCTATGGCTACACCTTC.